This passage covers 26 T cell receptor beta chains from one sample sequenced in a study of post-analysis software for immune sequencing data. General study points: Roughly 5 TRBV segments (TRBV5-6, TRBV5-1 and TRBV20-1 among them) occurred more frequently in patients than in controls.

Researchers reported that TCR beta cDNA libraries carried unique molecular identifiers. MiXCR, applied by TCRdb to the PCR reads, yields one record per CDR3 protein. Of about 430,000 distinct CDR3 sequences listed, roughly 40% are singletons. Their antigens remain unidentified. The source material was blood. All receptors come from a girl aged 2 to 9 with multiple sclerosis.

This chain joins TRBV5-1 and TRBJ2-3, with D unclear. This CDR3 has 14 amino acids. Trimming pared 7 bases from V and 4 bases from J, leaving 16 bases between. Germline assignment: CDR1 SGHRS and CDR2 YFSETQ. The CDR3 bases are TGCGCCAGCCTACGCTCGGAAGGGTCAGATACGCAGTATTTT. This translates into CASLRSEGSDTQYF.

A few counts support this clonotype. V and J are TRBV3-1 and TRBJ1-3; 7 bases line up with TRBD1. The CDR3 is 18 amino acids. V lost 5 bases, J lost 0 bases, and 13 bases stayed unmatched. Per germline, CDR1 LGHDT and CDR2 YNNKEL (reference sequence). The CDR3 nucleotides are TGTGCCAGCAGCGGAAGGGACAGTCTCCAATTCTCTGGAAACACCATATATTTT. Translating it yields CASSGRDSLQFSGNTIYF. The whole variable domain, remainder taken from reference TRBV3-1 and TRBJ1-3, is DTAVSQTPKYLVTQMGNDKSIKCEQNLGHDTMYWYKQDSKKFLKIMFSYNNKELIINETVPNRFSPKSPDKAHLNLHINSLELGDSAVYFCASSGRDSLQFSGNTIYFGEGSWLTVV.

The chain links TRBV6-2 or TRBV6-3 to TRBJ1-5, with 11 bases that match TRBD1. Trimming at V came to 5 bases and at J to 7 bases, leaving 10 bases not matched to a gene. Per the germline V gene, CDR1 is MNHEY and CDR2 is SVGEGT. CDR3 length equals 16 residues. CDR3 in DNA: TGTGCCAGCAGTCACCGGGACAGGGGGGAAGGGCAGCCCCAGCATTTT. Protein: CASSHRDRGEGQPQHF.

J is TRBJ2-1 and V is TRBV7-8; 7 nucleotides align to TRBD1. The CDR3 consists of 16 residues. Germline V lookup: CDR1 SGHVS, CDR2 FQNEAQ. V was pared by 4 bases and J by 5 bases, with 11 bases of the junction left unmatched. This chain's CDR3 is CASSSHDNRGHNEQFF. The CDR3 DNA sequence: TGTGCCAGCAGCTCCCACGATAACAGGGGACACAATGAGCAGTTCTTC.

The rearrangement joins TRBV27 to TRBJ2-1, with a weak D call TRBD2 (5 bases). The V end was cut by 2 bases, the J end by 2 bases, with 10 bases between. From germline, CDR1 is MNHEY and CDR2 SMNVEV (reference sequence). The CDR3 is 15 amino acids. CDR3 residues: CASSLRRFTYNEQFF. CDR3 sequence (DNA): TGTGCCAGCAGTTTAAGGAGGTTCACCTACAATGAGCAGTTCTTC.

The gene calls are TRBV2 and TRBJ2-4, with D perhaps matching TRBD1 (5 bases). The end of the DNA aligns better with TRBJ2-7, so the J call may be wrong. Germline V gene lookup returns CDR1 SNHLY and CDR2 FYNNEI. This CDR3 has 13 amino acids. The DNA for the CDR3 is TGTGCCAGCACCACTATAGGGGCCTACGAGCAGTACTTC. Encoded protein: CASTTIGAYEQYF.

This chain joins TRBV5-8 and TRBJ1-1, with 7 bases that match TRBD1. V shed 4 bases and J 4 bases; nucleotides not matched to a gene: 7. The CDR3 has 14 residues. Germline V CDR1 and CDR2: SGHTS, YDEGEE. This chain's CDR3 is CASSAKQGSTEAFF. CDR3 bases: TGTGCCAGCAGCGCGAAACAGGGGAGCACTGAAGCTTTCTTT.

This chain links TRBV7-3 with TRBJ2-1, with 7 bases lining up with TRBD2. CDR3 length: 15 amino acids. Trimming took 5 bases from V and 0 from J; bases not matched to a gene: 4. From germline, CDR1 is SGHTA and CDR2 FQGTGA. The DNA for the CDR3 is TGTGCCAGCAGCCCCGGGACTACCTCCTACAATGAGCAGTTCTTC. It encodes CASSPGTTSYNEQFF.

A few counts support this clonotype. This sequence joins TRBV6-5 and TRBJ2-5; maybe TRBD2 (5 bases). This CDR3 contains 13 residues. Looked up from germline, CDR1 is MNHEY and CDR2 is SVGAGI. V lost 3 bases to trimming and J lost 9 bases, with 14 bases between them. The CDR3 is CASSYNGPGAQYF. In nucleotides, the CDR3 is TGTGCCAGCAGTTATAACGGCCCCGGGGCCCAGTACTTC.

Note on this clonotype: One end of the junction fails to match germline, which may point to a read error. The gene calls are TRBV20-1 and TRBJ2-4; 7 positions agree with TRBD1. The DNA end is a closer match to TRBJ2-7, so the J assignment may be wrong. The CDR3 runs to 13 residues. The V gene's germline CDR1 is DFQATT and CDR2 SNEGSKA (reference sequence). The CDR3 DNA reads as TGCAGTGTTAGAAGGGGGCCCCTATACGAGCAGTACTTC. This sequence encodes CSVRRGPLYEQYF.

This clonotype was counted a few times. V is TRBV27 and J is TRBJ2-4, with 7 bases lining up with TRBD1. With 8 bases clipped from V and 0 bases from J, the junction kept 10 bases outside the gene matches. This CDR3 is built from 16 residues. The V gene's germline CDR1 is MNHEY and CDR2 SMNVEV (reference sequence). As DNA, the CDR3 is TGTGCCAGCGGGGACAGAGCAGATCTAGCCAAAAACATTCAGTACTTC. This codes for CASGDRADLAKNIQYF.

This rearrangement joins TRBV20-1 to TRBJ1-1; the D is unclear. Germline V gene sequence: CDR1 DFQATT, CDR2 SNEGSKA (reference sequence). The CDR3 contains 13 residues. Trimming left V 3 bases short and J 9 bases short, with 17 bases between. The CDR3, as DNA: TGCAGTGCTAGCCTCCCCGTAAACGAACAAGCTTTCTTT. Protein sequence: CSASLPVNEQAFF.

This clonotype was recorded a few times. The CDR3 sequence is CASSVWTGDFNSPLHF. CDR3 DNA sequence: TGTGCCAGCAGCGTCTGGACAGGGGATTTTAATTCACCCCTCCACTTT. The gene calls are TRBV9 and TRBJ1-6; 9 bases align to TRBD1. The CDR3 totals 16 residues. Germline lookup yields CDR1 SGDLS and CDR2 YYNGEE. V lost 2 bases and J lost 6; bases outside the gene matches: 6.

The V and J genes are TRBV28 and TRBJ2-1; perhaps TRBD1 as D (6 bases). The CDR3 covers 15 residues. V shed 7 bases and J shed 3 bases, with 16 bases lying between them. CDR1 and CDR2 (germline): MDHEN, SYDVKM. The CDR3 here is CASTTRDILYNEQFF. The CDR3, as DNA: TGTGCCAGCACCACTAGGGACATCCTCTACAATGAGCAGTTCTTC.

The genes are TRBV4-2 and TRBJ2-3, with D perhaps TRBD1 (7 bases). Trimming stripped 0 bases from V and 4 bases from J, with 14 bases between. The CDR3 is 16 residues long. Germline values: CDR1 LGHNA, CDR2 YNFKEQ. The CDR3 DNA sequence: TGTGCCAGCAGCCAAGATTGGGCAGGGGGGCCAGATACGCAGTATTTT. It codes for CASSQDWAGGPDTQYF.

For the CDR3, the DNA is TGTGCCAGCAGTCCCTGGGGCGATGCGCAGTATTTT. Amino acids: CASSPWGDAQYF. The V call is TRBV28, the J call TRBJ2-3; maybe TRBD1 (5 bases). The CDR3 extends over 12 amino acids. Germline CDR1 is MDHEN and CDR2 is SYDVKM. Trimming took 5 bases from V and 10 from J, leaving 13 bases between them.

This chain links TRBV6-5 with TRBJ2-2; tentative D call: TRBD1 (5 bases). CDR1 and CDR2 (germline): MNHEY, SVGAGI. This CDR3 is built from 13 residues. Trimming removed 11 bases from V and 2 bases from J, with 12 bases in between. The CDR3 DNA reads as TGTGCCGCTAAGGGGCCCAACACCGGGGAGCTGTTTTTT. Translation gives CAAKGPNTGELFF.

This clonotype occurred a few times. The rearrangement links TRBV4-2 to TRBJ1-1; tentatively, D is TRBD1 (6 bases). Germline V gene lookup returns CDR1 LGHNA and CDR2 YNFKEQ. V lost 0 bases and J 1 base, leaving 18 bases between the germline ends. CDR3 length equals 18 residues. The CDR3 bases are TGTGCCAGCAGCCAAGAAGAGGGACCTAAAGGGGGGAACACTGAAGCTTTCTTT. Its protein is CASSQEEGPKGGNTEAFF.

The genes are TRBV29-1 and TRBJ2-3, with D uncertain. Germline CDR1 reads SQVTM; CDR2 reads ANQGSEA. V was cut by 3 bases and J by 3 bases, with 7 bases left in between. This CDR3 is 12 amino acids long. The CDR3 protein is CSVDRQTDTQYF. CDR3 DNA: TGCAGCGTTGATCGGCAGACAGATACGCAGTATTTT.

The rearrangement uses TRBV7-9 and TRBJ2-1, with 9 bases fitting TRBD1. The J segment lost 10 bases and the V segment lost 7 bases, leaving 17 bases of the junction unmatched. The CDR3 is made up of 16 amino acids. The germline V gene encodes CDR1 SEHNR and CDR2 FQNEAQ (reference sequence). The CDR3: CASNPPGQGLLREQFF. DNA of the CDR3: TGTGCCAGCAACCCACCGGGACAGGGTCTTCTCCGAGAGCAGTTCTTC.

The chain is built from TRBV7-2 and TRBJ2-5, with 15 positions matching TRBD2. Germline V gives CDR1 SGHTA, CDR2 FQGNSA. The junction had 8 bases not matched to a gene; V was cut back by 1 base and J by 5 bases. The CDR3 is 18 residues long. The CDR3 is CASSLGGLAGGKGETQYF. As DNA, the CDR3 is TGTGCCAGCAGCTTAGGTGGACTAGCGGGAGGGAAAGGGGAGACCCAGTACTTC.

CDR3 in amino acids: CSAPKPTGGSTDTQYF. CDR3 in DNA: TGCAGTGCTCCTAAACCGACAGGGGGATCCACAGATACGCAGTATTTT. This chain uses TRBV20-1 with TRBJ2-3, with 9 positions matching TRBD1. The ends lost 5 bases at V and 2 bases at J; junction bases unmatched: 11. The CDR3 sequence is 16 residues long. The V gene's germline CDR1 is DFQATT and CDR2 SNEGSKA (reference sequence).

This clonotype was counted between two and nine times. The chain couples TRBV6-2 or TRBV6-3 to TRBJ2-4, with 7 bases fitting TRBD1. The DNA end favors TRBJ2-7, so the J call may be wrong. This CDR3 spans 15 amino acids. Germline V gene data show CDR1 as MNHEY and CDR2 as SVGEGT. CDR3 sequence reads: CASSYWGTEEYEQYF. The CDR3, as DNA: TGTGCCAGCAGTTACTGGGGGACAGAAGAGTACGAGCAGTACTTC.

The V gene is TRBV14, the J gene TRBJ2-5; D is undetermined. The germline CDR1 and CDR2 sequences are SGHDN and FVKESK. V lost 0 bases and J lost 7, with 9 bases in between. The CDR3 totals 13 residues. In nucleotides, the CDR3 is TGTGCCAGCAGCCAAGATAGCCATTTGACCCAGTACTTC. It codes for CASSQDSHLTQYF.

This chain links TRBV27 with TRBJ2-3; the match to TRBD2 covers 7 bases. The V and J ends lost 1 base and 3 bases, in that order; junction bases with no gene match: 4. The germline CDR1 and CDR2 sequences are MNHEY and SMNVEV (reference sequence). CDR3 size: 15 residues. CDR3 region: CASSLWGGRTDTQYF. In DNA, the CDR3 is TGTGCCAGCAGTTTATGGGGCGGGAGAACAGATACGCAGTATTTT.

Of note for this clonotype: One junction end does not reproduce the germline sequence, and a read error may be involved. The rearrangement joins TRBV20-1 to TRBJ2-5; TRBD2 aligns across 7 bases. The germline V gene encodes CDR1 DFQATT and CDR2 SNEGSKA (reference sequence). The CDR3 consists of 12 residues. CDR3 in DNA: TGCAGTGCAGGCAGCGGGGTGTACGAGCAGTATTTC. The encoded protein is CSAGSGVYEQYF.